This TCR beta chain stems from a study of blood T cell repertoires in COVID-19. Trimming removed 0 bases from V and 5 bases from J, with 17 bases in between. Germline V gene lookup returns CDR1 SGHRS and CDR2 YFSETQ. There are 16 residues in the CDR3. The sample holds one count of this clone. Sequencing used immunoSEQ multiplex PCR; TCRdb keeps in-frame clones, though not all of them. Of hundreds of thousands of clones in the sample, around 90% were seen once. Sequencing used PBMCs or T cells enriched from blood (not recorded which). The rearrangement joins TRBV5-1 to TRBJ2-5, with D possibly TRBD2 on 5 matching bases. The source of this sequence is a woman younger than 45 who had recovered from COVID-19. Here the CDR3 reads CASSLELFRRRETQYF. The DNA of the CDR3 is TGCGCCAGCAGCTTGGAACTTTTTAGGAGGAGGGAGACCCAGTACTTC.